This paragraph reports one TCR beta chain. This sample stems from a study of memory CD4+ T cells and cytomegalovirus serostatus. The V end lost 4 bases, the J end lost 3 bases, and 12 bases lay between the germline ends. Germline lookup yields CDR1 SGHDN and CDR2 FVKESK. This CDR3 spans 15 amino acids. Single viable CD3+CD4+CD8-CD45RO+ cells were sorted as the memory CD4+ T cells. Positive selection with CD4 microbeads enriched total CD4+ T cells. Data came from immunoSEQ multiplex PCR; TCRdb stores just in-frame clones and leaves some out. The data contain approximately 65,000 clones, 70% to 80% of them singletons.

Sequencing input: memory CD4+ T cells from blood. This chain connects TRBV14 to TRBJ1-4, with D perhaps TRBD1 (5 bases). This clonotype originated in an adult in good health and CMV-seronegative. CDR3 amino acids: CASSRLGGANEKLFF. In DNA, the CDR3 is TGTGCCAGCAGCCGCCTCGGAGGGGCTAATGAAAAACTGTTTTTT.